This entry describes one T cell receptor (beta chain). This specimen belongs to a study of OX40 agonist ivuxolimab in advanced cancers. Study summary: In this trial design, patients received ivuxolimab intravenously at 0.01 to 10 mg/kg every 2 weeks.

TCRdb keeps only in-frame clones here, not all; method: immunoSEQ multiplex PCR. The sample records about 67,000 clones, more than 70% being singletons. Germline-derived CDR1 and CDR2 are SGHRS and YFSETQ. The CDR3 runs 15 residues. Trimming cost V 0 bases and J 2 bases, with 9 bases left between them. The source of this sequence is an adult with an advanced solid tumor such as melanoma, head and neck, liver or kidney cancer. The chain has TRBV5-1 and TRBJ1-5; maybe TRBD1 (5 bases). Sequenced here: CD4+ or CD8+ T cells sorted from blood, sampled in a trial of the OX40 agonist ivuxolimab. The CDR3 coding sequence is TGCGCCAGCAGCTTGGAGGGGATACGCAATCAGCCCCAGCATTTT. Translation: CASSLEGIRNQPQHF.